The present T cell receptor beta chain was sequenced within a study of molecular identifiers for immune sequencing clone quantification. About the research overall: In the replicates, RNA derived from roughly 20,000 or 100,000 naive CD8 cells was divided into five parts, and four were sequenced.

In TCRdb, the PCR reads were re-called with MiXCR into one record per CDR3 protein. The sample lists hundreds of thousands of distinct CDR3 sequences, 25% seen once, with about 0.8% in the top ten. A single count supports this clonotype. This sequence originates from a human donor in good health. Some libraries in this study had Jurkat cell RNA spiked in. Sequencing was performed on naive CD8+ T cells from blood, with Jurkat cell RNA spiked in. The subset denotes: FACS-sorted CD8+CD4-CCR7+CD45RA+ naive T cells.

The CDR3 DNA reads as TGCGCCAGCAGCCTGAACCACAACCCTGCCTGGGAGCAGTACTTC. Translation: CASSLNHNPAWEQYF. V usage is TRBV4-3 and J usage is TRBJ2-7; no clear D gene. This CDR3 region has 15 residues. Germline V gene lookup returns CDR1 LGHNA and CDR2 YSLEER. Trimming removed 4 bases at V and 7 bases at J, with 20 bases between.